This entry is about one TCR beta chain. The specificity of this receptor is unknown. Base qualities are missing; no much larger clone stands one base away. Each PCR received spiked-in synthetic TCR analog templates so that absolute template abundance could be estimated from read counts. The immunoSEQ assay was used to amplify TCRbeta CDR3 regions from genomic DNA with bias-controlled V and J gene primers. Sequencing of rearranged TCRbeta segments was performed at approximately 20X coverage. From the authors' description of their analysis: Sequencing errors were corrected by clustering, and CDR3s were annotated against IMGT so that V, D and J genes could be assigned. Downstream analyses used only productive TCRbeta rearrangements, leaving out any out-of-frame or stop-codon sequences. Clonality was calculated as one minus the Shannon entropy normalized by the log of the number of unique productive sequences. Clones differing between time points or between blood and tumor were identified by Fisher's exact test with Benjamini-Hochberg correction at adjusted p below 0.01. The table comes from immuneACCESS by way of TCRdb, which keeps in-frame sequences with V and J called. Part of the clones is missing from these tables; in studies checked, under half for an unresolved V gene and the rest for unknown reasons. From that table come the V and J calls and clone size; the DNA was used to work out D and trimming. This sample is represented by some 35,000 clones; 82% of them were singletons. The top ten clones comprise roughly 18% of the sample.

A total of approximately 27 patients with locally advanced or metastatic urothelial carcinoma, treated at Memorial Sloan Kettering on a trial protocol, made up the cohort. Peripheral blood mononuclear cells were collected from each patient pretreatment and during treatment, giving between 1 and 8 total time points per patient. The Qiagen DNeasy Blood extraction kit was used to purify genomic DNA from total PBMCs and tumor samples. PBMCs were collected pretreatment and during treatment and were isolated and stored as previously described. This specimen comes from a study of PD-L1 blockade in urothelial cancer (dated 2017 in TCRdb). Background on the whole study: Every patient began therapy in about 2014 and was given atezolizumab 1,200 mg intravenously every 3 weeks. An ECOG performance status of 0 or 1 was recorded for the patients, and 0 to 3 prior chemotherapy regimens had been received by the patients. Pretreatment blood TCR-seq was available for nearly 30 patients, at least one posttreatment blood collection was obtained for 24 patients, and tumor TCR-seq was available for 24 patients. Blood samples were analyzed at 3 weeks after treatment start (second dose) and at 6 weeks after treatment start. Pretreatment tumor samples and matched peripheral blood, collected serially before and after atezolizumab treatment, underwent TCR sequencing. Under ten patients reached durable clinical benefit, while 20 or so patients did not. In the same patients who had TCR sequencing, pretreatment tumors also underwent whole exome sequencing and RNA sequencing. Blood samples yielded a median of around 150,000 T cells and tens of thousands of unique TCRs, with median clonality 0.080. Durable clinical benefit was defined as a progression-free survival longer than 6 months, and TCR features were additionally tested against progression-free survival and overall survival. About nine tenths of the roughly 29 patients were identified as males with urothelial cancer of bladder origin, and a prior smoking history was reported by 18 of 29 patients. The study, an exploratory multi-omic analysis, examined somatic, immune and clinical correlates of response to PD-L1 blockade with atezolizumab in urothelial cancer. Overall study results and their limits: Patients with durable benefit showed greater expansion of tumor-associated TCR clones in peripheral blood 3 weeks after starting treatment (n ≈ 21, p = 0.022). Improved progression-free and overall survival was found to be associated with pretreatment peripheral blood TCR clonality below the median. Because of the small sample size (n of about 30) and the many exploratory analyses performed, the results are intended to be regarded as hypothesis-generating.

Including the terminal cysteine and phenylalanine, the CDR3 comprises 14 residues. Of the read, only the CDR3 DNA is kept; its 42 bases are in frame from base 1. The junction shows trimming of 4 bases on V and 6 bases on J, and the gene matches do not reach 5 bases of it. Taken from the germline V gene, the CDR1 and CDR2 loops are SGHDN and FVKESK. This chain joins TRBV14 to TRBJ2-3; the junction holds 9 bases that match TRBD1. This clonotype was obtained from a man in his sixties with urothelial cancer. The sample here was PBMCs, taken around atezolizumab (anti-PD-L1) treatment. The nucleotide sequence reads TGTGCCAGCAGCCGGGGACAGGGTTTGGATACGCAGTATTTT. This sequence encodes CASSRGQGLDTQYF.